This T cell receptor beta chain appears in the sequencing data of a study of CD8+ T cells in alopecia areata. For the study at large: It was oral tofacitinib, at 5 to 10 mg twice daily, that treated patients received. Study conclusions and caveats: Scalp clonality dropped significantly under tofacitinib, as did expanded CD8+ top-100 clones. The study found that many expanded lesional clones persisted in scalp and blood during tofacitinib. Sequencing of scalp tissue also captures the resident alphabeta T cells of normal skin.

cDNA prepared by RNA extraction and subsequent reverse transcription served as the template for sequencing. Only in-frame clones appear in the TCRdb table, and some are missing; sequencing was by immunoSEQ multiplex PCR. The sample lists about 270,000 clones, 60% seen once, with more than 0.85% in the top ten. The germline gives CDR1 SGHDT, CDR2 YYEEEE. The V gene lost 0 bases and the J gene lost 10 bases, with 11 bases spanning the gap. CDR3 size: 13 residues. This clone was counted only a few times. What it binds is unknown. As to treatment: oral pan-JAK inhibitor, 5-10 mg twice daily. This specimen consisted of CD4+ T cells sorted from blood, obtained around week 52, from a patient treated with tofacitinib. The rearrangement uses TRBV5-6 and TRBJ2-1; D is perhaps TRBD1 (6 bases). The source is a human donor with alopecia areata. This chain's CDR3 is CASSLEGHIEQFF. The CDR3 DNA is TGTGCCAGCAGCTTGGAGGGACATATAGAGCAGTTCTTC.